The T cell receptor beta chain described here comes from a study of blood T cells in healthy people across ages. Points from the study as a whole: In long-lived donors, naive CD4+ cell counts and diversity exceeded those of aged donors.

As to this clonotype: Its antigen is not identified.

PCR was performed a second time for 7 to 11 cycles using a sample-barcoded 5' primer and a J-beta primer mix. From the 5' RACE reads, TCRdb called clonotypes with MiXCR, one entry per CDR3 protein. This table has about 640,000 distinct CDR3 sequences, roughly 53% appearing once. Peripheral blood was drawn, ten milliliters per donor. The CDR3 is 14 amino acids. V lost 4 bases and J lost 3; bases outside the gene matches: 4. Looked up from germline, CDR1 is MNHNY and CDR2 is SVGAGI (reference sequence). Sequenced: blood. This chain links TRBV6-6 with TRBJ2-3; 7 nucleotides align to TRBD1. The receptor was isolated from a man in his 60s in good health. CDR3 sequence (DNA): TGTGCCAGCAGTTCCGAGGGGGCAACAGATACGCAGTATTTT. Amino acids: CASSSEGATDTQYF.